This entry concerns a single T cell receptor (beta chain). This sample was taken from a study of cytomegalovirus exposure and HLA in healthy donors. Germline values: CDR1 SGHRS, CDR2 YFSETQ. The V end lost 0 bases, the J end lost 1 base, and 14 bases lay between the germline ends. This CDR3 is built from 16 residues. PCR primers comprised 60 Vbeta and 13 Jbeta primers. The method was immunoSEQ multiplex PCR; TCRdb's version includes in-frame clones alone and lacks a portion of them. The repertoire holds more than 95,000 clones, with roughly 12% as singletons. The receptor was isolated from a man between 35 and 55 years old in good health and CMV-seropositive. The specimen sequenced was PBMCs. The V and J genes are TRBV5-1 and TRBJ2-7, with D perhaps TRBD2 (5 bases). The CDR3 coding sequence is TGCGCCAGCAGCTTGGCTTTACTAGGGAAGTCCTACGAGCAGTACTTC. Translated, it gives CASSLALLGKSYEQYF.